Below, 6 T cell receptor beta chains from the same sample are listed, as sequenced in a study of OX40 agonist ivuxolimab in advanced cancers. The library was made by the immunoSEQ multiplex PCR assay. Drawn from immuneACCESS, this table holds only the in-frame rearrangements with V and J called that TCRdb kept. Clones are partly lost; checked studies trace under half to an unresolved V gene and leave the rest unexplained. Present in this sample are under 55,000 clones, around 93% of which were seen just once. In total, the top ten clones hold around 25% of the sample. Sequenced material: CD4+ or CD8+ T cells sorted from blood, taken in a trial of the OX40 agonist ivuxolimab. These receptors originate from an adult with an advanced solid tumor such as melanoma, head and neck, liver or kidney cancer.

The rearrangement links TRBV27 to TRBJ1-6; D is unresolved. CDR3 length equals 13 residues. V was trimmed by 3 bases and J by 7 bases, leaving 7 bases between them. The V gene's germline CDR1 is MNHEY and CDR2 SMNVEV (reference sequence). The CDR3 DNA sequence: TGTGCCAGCAGTTTTGGTGAAAATTCACCCCTCCACTTT. Protein: CASSFGENSPLHF.

This sequence joins TRBV27 and TRBJ2-7; maybe TRBD1 (5 bases). Deletions cut 1 base from V and 1 base from J, with 11 bases between. CDR1 and CDR2 (germline): MNHEY, SMNVEV (reference sequence). This CDR3 comprises 15 residues. CDR3 loop: CASSLLTAKSYEQYF. In nucleotides, the CDR3 is TGTGCCAGCAGTTTATTGACAGCAAAATCCTACGAGCAGTACTTC.

This clone rates as medium-sized (0.01 to 0.1%). The chain is built from TRBV27 and TRBJ2-7; unclear D gene. Trimming cost V 6 bases and J 7 bases, with 10 bases left between them. The length of the CDR3 is 11 residues. Germline V gene sequence: CDR1 MNHEY, CDR2 SMNVEV (reference sequence). In DNA, the CDR3 is TGTGCCAGCAGGTATGGTGGGGAGCAGTACTTC. Its protein is CASRYGGEQYF.

The chain employs TRBV6-5 and TRBJ2-7; D unresolved. This CDR3 contains 13 residues. Looked up from germline, CDR1 is MNHEY and CDR2 is SVGAGI. The ends were cut back, 0 bases at V and 0 bases at J, with 3 bases in the middle. Written as DNA, the CDR3 is TGTGCCAGCAGTTACTCGAGCTCCTACGAGCAGTACTTC. Protein sequence: CASSYSSSYEQYF.

CDR3 loop: CASSRPGSRGGEKLFF. The CDR3 DNA follows: TGTGCCAGCAGCCGTCCGGGCAGCCGGGGGGGCGAAAAACTGTTTTTT. This rearrangement joins TRBV7-9 to TRBJ1-4; D perhaps matches TRBD1 (6 bases). In germline, CDR1 is SEHNR, CDR2 FQNEAQ (reference sequence). V was pared by 5 bases and J by 8 bases, with 21 bases between. The CDR3 has 16 amino acids.

The V gene is TRBV6-5, the J gene TRBJ1-5; a weak D match, TRBD1 (5 bases). The CDR3 spans 12 residues. Germline V CDR1 and CDR2: MNHEY, SVGAGI. V lost 5 bases, J lost 4 bases, and 6 bases lay in between. The CDR3 here is CASSQGNQPQHF. CDR3 nucleotides: TGTGCCAGCAGTCAGGGTAATCAGCCCCAGCATTTT.